This entry lists 10 T cell receptor beta chains sequenced from one sample in a study of T cells in Graves' hyperthyroidism and ophthalmopathy. What was amplified from RNA transcripts were TCR beta CDR3 regions. The HTBI primer set served for first-round RT-PCR of the TCR CDR3. A single record per CDR3 protein comes from TCRdb applying MiXCR to the multiplex PCR reads. The sample contains nearly 250,000 distinct CDR3 sequences, about 17% of which appear only once. The specimen sequenced was blood. All receptors derive from a woman aged 18-30 years with Graves' ophthalmopathy.

V gene TRBV11-2 combines with J gene TRBJ2-2; weak D call: TRBD1 (6 bases). Trimming removed 5 bases at V and 4 bases at J, with 14 bases between. The CDR3 length is 15 residues. CDR1 and CDR2 (germline): SGHAT, FQNNGV. CDR3 sequence: CASSPQGFGTGELFF. The CDR3 region has the DNA TGTGCCAGCAGCCCCCAGGGGTTTGGCACCGGGGAGCTGTTTTTT.

This clonotype was detected ten times or more. The CDR3 bases are TGTGCCAGCAGCTTACACCGACTTCACTATGGCTACACCTTC. It codes for CASSLHRLHYGYTF. V is TRBV7-2 and J is TRBJ1-2; no firm D call. The CDR3 totals 14 residues. The V gene's germline CDR1 is SGHTA and CDR2 FQGNSA. V lost 2 bases and J 3 bases, leaving 10 bases between the germline ends. The full variable domain, its missing parts supplied by reference TRBV7-2 and TRBJ1-2, is GAGVSQSPSNKVTEKGKDVELRCDPISGHTALYWYRQSLGQGLEFLIYFQGNSAPDKSGLPSDRFSAERTGGSVSTLTIQRTQQEDSAVYLCASSLHRLHYGYTFGSGTRLTVV.

This clonotype has a count of ten or more. The rearrangement uses TRBV2 and TRBJ2-2, with TRBD2 matching 9 bases. V was clipped by 6 bases and J by 1 base; unmatched bases: 6. Germline CDR1 is SNHLY and CDR2 is FYNNEI. CDR3 length: 16 residues. DNA for the CDR3: TGTGCCAGCAGGAGTCTAGCGGGGATGAACACCGGGGAGCTGTTTTTT. This codes for CASRSLAGMNTGELFF.

This clonotype was detected ten times or more. This chain uses TRBV13 with TRBJ2-6, with D perhaps matching TRBD2 (5 bases). Trimming stripped 7 bases from V and 4 bases from J, with 8 bases between. Germline V gene lookup returns CDR1 PRHDT and CDR2 FYEKMQ (reference sequence). The length of the CDR3 is 13 residues. The CDR3 region has the DNA TGTGCCAGCACCCCGGGGGGGGCCAACGTCCTGACTTTC. This sequence encodes CASTPGGANVLTF. The full variable domain, its missing parts supplied by reference TRBV13 and TRBJ2-6, is AAGVIQSPRHLIKEKRETATLKCYPIPRHDTVYWYQQGPGQDPQFLISFYEKMQSDKGSIPDRFSAQQFSDYHSELNMSSLELGDSALYFCASTPGGANVLTFGAGSRLTVL.

This clonotype was seen repeatedly, ten times or more. This rearrangement joins TRBV6-1 to TRBJ2-7, with D tentatively TRBD2 (6 bases). Between the trimmed V and J ends, which lost 1 base and 0 bases, there was a span of 16 bases. This CDR3 has 17 residues. Germline-derived CDR1 and CDR2 are MNHNS and SASEGT. CDR3 sequence reads: CASSEERDFLSSYEQYF. CDR3 DNA sequence: TGTGCCAGCAGTGAAGAACGGGACTTTCTGAGCTCCTACGAGCAGTACTTC.

This clonotype was recorded at least ten times. One end of the junction is discordant with germline, which a read error may explain. The chain joins TRBV28 to TRBJ1-5; no clear D gene. Germline assignment: CDR1 MDHEN and CDR2 SYDVKM. This CDR3 contains 16 residues. CDR3 loop: CASSLSRVWGNQPQHF. CDR3 sequence (DNA): TGTGCCAGCAGCTTATCGAGGGTCTGGGGCAATCAGCCCCAGCATTTT.

At least ten counts were recorded for this clonotype. The chain combines TRBV28 with TRBJ2-7; D might be TRBD1 or TRBD2, each matching 6 bases. The CDR3 runs 13 residues. Germline values: CDR1 MDHEN, CDR2 SYDVKM. Trimming took 5 bases from V and 6 from J, leaving 14 bases between them. DNA of the CDR3: TGTGCCAGCAGTCGACTAGTAGGGGGCGAGCAGTACTTC. Amino acid sequence: CASSRLVGGEQYF.

The sample holds many counts of this clonotype. This sequence joins TRBV6-2 or TRBV6-3 and TRBJ2-5, with D perhaps matching TRBD1 (5 bases). The CDR3 has 14 residues. Trimming took 2 bases from V and 5 from J, leaving 12 bases between them. The germline V gene encodes CDR1 MNHEY and CDR2 SVGEGT. CDR3 in amino acids: CASSYMGLKETQYF. The CDR3, as DNA: TGTGCCAGCAGTTACATGGGGCTGAAGGAGACCCAGTACTTC.

This clonotype was seen only a few times. The CDR3 coding sequence is TGCGCCAGCAGCCAAGAATCGGCCTATTTCACAGATACGCAGTATTTT. Translating it yields CASSQESAYFTDTQYF. This sequence joins TRBV4-1 and TRBJ2-3; D unclear. Germline assignment: CDR1 MGHRA and CDR2 YSYEKL. The V gene lost 0 bases and the J gene lost 2 bases, with 12 bases spanning the gap. The CDR3 sequence is 16 residues long.

The chain employs TRBV5-5 and TRBJ2-3; D is tentatively TRBD1 or TRBD2 (5 bases each). The CDR3 totals 13 residues. V was trimmed by 4 bases and J by 6 bases, leaving 12 bases between them. Germline V CDR1 and CDR2: SGHKS, YYEKEE (reference sequence). The CDR3 coding sequence is TGTGCCAGCAGCCTGGGGGAGAAGGATACGCAGTATTTT. Translating it yields CASSLGEKDTQYF.